This TCR beta chain was profiled in a study of T-cell reconstitution after alpha-beta-depleted transplantation in children. Broader study findings: After one year, T-cell counts and TCRbeta diversity mostly came from new T cells.

Unique molecular identifiers were incorporated when the TCRbeta library was constructed. Using its own MiXCR run on the PCR reads, TCRdb lists one record per CDR3 protein. The sample has 250,000 or so distinct CDR3 sequences; around 7.5% are singletons. J lost 0 bases, V lost 4 bases, and 1 base had no gene match. This CDR3 has 13 amino acids. Germline values: CDR1 DFQATT, CDR2 SNEGSKA (reference sequence). This clonotype has a count of ten or more. Antigen specificity is unknown. This sequence joins TRBV20-1 and TRBJ2-7, with 9 bases lining up with TRBD2. The sequence derives from a male patient between 5 and 17 years old who had a stem cell transplant for acute lymphoblastic leukemia, so the T cells may come from the graft donor. The sequencing used PBMCs, mostly from graft donor cells, collected 180 days after TCRalphabeta/CD19-depleted stem cell transplant. CDR3 in amino acids: CSAKTSGSYEQYF. CDR3 nucleotides: TGCAGTGCTAAGACTAGCGGCTCCTACGAGCAGTACTTC.